These T cell receptor beta chains were read from a single sample in a study of cytomegalovirus exposure and HLA in healthy donors. Only in-frame clones appear in the TCRdb table, and some are missing; sequencing was by immunoSEQ multiplex PCR. The sample consists of roughly 200,000 clones, approximately 85% of them appearing once. Input material: PBMCs. The receptors derive from a woman aged 45 to 65 in good health and CMV-seronegative. Each CDR3 is given with its conserved first and last residue. A D gene is named only where the DNA matches it firmly. The size of a clone is reported for some rows only, either as once, few or many, or as a class for expanded clones.

J gene | V gene | clone size | D gene | CDR3 DNA | CDR3 protein
TRBJ1-1 | TRBV5-1 | - | TRBD1 | TGCGCCAGCAGTCCCGGGACAGGGCGGGGTGACACTGAAGCTTTCTTT | CASSPGTGRGDTEAFF
TRBJ2-1 | TRBV23-1 | - | TRBD2 | TGCGCCAGCAGTCAATCAAGGACACCAAGCGGGAGTTCCGATGAGCAGTTCTTC | CASSQSRTPSGSSDEQFF
TRBJ2-1 | TRBV2 | - | TRBD1 | TGTGCCAGCCTAATCCGACCCCGACAGGGCTCCTACAATGAGCAGTTCTTC | CASLIRPRQGSYNEQFF
TRBJ2-7 | TRBV25-1 | once | - | TGTGCCAGCAGTGACTCCCTTGGCGGGATGAGGTACTTC | CASSDSLGGMRYF
TRBJ1-6 | TRBV2 | - | - | TGTGCCAGCAGGGGCCTCGAGGGTTCACCCCTCCACTTT | CASRGLEGSPLHF
TRBJ1-2 | TRBV27 | - | - | TGTGCCAGCAGTTCGCTAGACAGGTTCTATGGCTACACCTTC | CASSSLDRFYGYTF
TRBJ2-5 | TRBV7-7 | - | - | TGTGCCAGCAGCCAAACGGGGACACAAGAGACCCAGTACTTC | CASSQTGTQETQYF
TRBJ2-7 | TRBV27 | - | TRBD1 | TGTGCCAGCAGTCCTCCCGGGACAGGCCGCGAGCAGTACTTC | CASSPPGTGREQYF
TRBJ2-7 | TRBV5-1 | - | - | TGCGCCAGCAGCTTGGACTCAACCCAGCGTGAGCAGTACTTC | CASSLDSTQREQYF
TRBJ2-7 | TRBV28 | - | - | TGTGCCAGCAGTTCCTTACCACAGGCCGCCTACGAGCAGTACTTC | CASSSLPQAAYEQYF
TRBJ1-2 | TRBV19 | - | - | TGTGCCACTTCTAGGGGGTCGCGCCTCGTGAACTATGGCTACACCTTC | CATSRGSRLVNYGYTF
TRBJ2-4 | TRBV11-3 | few | TRBD2 | TGTGCCAGCAGCTTAAGAGCGGGGGGGGGAAACATTCAGTACTTC | CASSLRAGGGNIQYF
TRBJ1-2 | TRBV11-2 | few | TRBD1 | TGTGCCAGCAGCTTAAGACAGGGGGCGTATTTCTATGGCTACACCTTC | CASSLRQGAYFYGYTF
TRBJ2-7 | TRBV5-1 | once | TRBD2 | TGCGCCAGCAGCCAGAGCGGGAGCTACGAGCAGTACTTC | CASSQSGSYEQYF
TRBJ1-1 | TRBV5-1 | - | TRBD1 | TGCGCCAGCAGCTTGGAAGGGGGACAGGGTCCGGTCACTGAAGCTTTCTTT | CASSLEGGQGPVTEAFF
TRBJ1-1 | TRBV5-1 | once | - | TGCGCCAGCAGCCCCTCCCGGGGGAACACTGAAGCTTTCTTT | CASSPSRGNTEAFF
TRBJ2-5 | TRBV27 | - | - | TGTGCCAGCAGTCGACGAGATGGGGGCTCGGAGACCCAGTACTTC | CASSRRDGGSETQYF
TRBJ2-1 | TRBV7-9 | - | TRBD2 | TGTGCCAGCAGCTTATCAAGACTAGCGGACAATGAGCAGTTCTTC | CASSLSRLADNEQFF